These 9 T cell receptor beta chains share one sample of origin, sequenced in a study of cytomegalovirus exposure and HLA in healthy donors. The PCR contained 60 Vbeta and 13 Jbeta primers. The protocol was immunoSEQ multiplex PCR, while the TCRdb copy is restricted to in-frame clones and leaves out a portion. The table shows 150,000 or so clones, with approximately 74% occurring only once. The sequencing input was PBMCs. The receptors derive from a man aged 25 to 40 in good health and CMV-seronegative.

Here the CDR3 reads CASSLSGGAVSYNEQFF. The CDR3 coding sequence is TGTGCCAGCAGCTTGTCCGGGGGGGCTGTGTCCTACAATGAGCAGTTCTTC. The chain uses TRBV5-4 and TRBJ2-1; 8 bases match TRBD2. The germline gives CDR1 SGHNT, CDR2 YYREEE (reference sequence). V gave up 1 base and J gave up 1 base; unmatched junction bases: 7. The CDR3 is made up of 17 amino acids. Together with reference TRBV5-4 and TRBJ2-1, the CDR3 gives the full variable domain: ETGVTQSPTHLIKTRGQQVTLRCSSQSGHNTVSWYQQALGQGPQFIFQYYREEENGRGNFPPRFSGLQFPNYSSELNVNALELDDSALYLCASSLSGGAVSYNEQFFGPGTRLTVL.

The V call is TRBV2, the J call TRBJ1-2; weak D call: TRBD1 (6 bases). Germline assignment: CDR1 SNHLY and CDR2 FYNNEI. The CDR3 is 12 amino acids. Trimming took off 5 bases at V and 4 bases at J, with 8 bases between the two ends. CDR3 DNA sequence: TGTGCCAGCAGTCCCAGGGGCTATGGCTACACCTTC. This gives the protein CASSPRGYGYTF.

This chain joins TRBV6-5 and TRBJ1-1; 9 nucleotides agree with TRBD1. Trimming removed 6 bases from V and 5 bases from J; junction bases left unmatched: 10. The germline CDR1 and CDR2 sequences are MNHEY and SVGAGI. This CDR3 has 15 amino acids. In nucleotides, the CDR3 is TGTGCCAGCAGCCCAGACTGGGGGACAGGGACTGAAGCTTTCTTT. Translated, it gives CASSPDWGTGTEAFF.

V gene TRBV15 combines with J gene TRBJ2-3; D might be TRBD2 (5 bases). CDR1 is LNHNV and CDR2 is YYDKDF in the germline V gene (reference sequence). Trimming took off 6 bases at V and 1 base at J, with 14 bases between the two ends. This CDR3 contains 15 residues. The CDR3 loop is CATSVLAFGTDTQYF. The CDR3 DNA follows: TGTGCCACCAGTGTCCTAGCTTTTGGCACAGATACGCAGTATTTT.

The CDR3 spells CASSLEGGGLSEQFF. Here the CDR3 DNA reads TGTGCCAGCAGTTTAGAAGGGGGGGGGCTAAGTGAGCAGTTCTTC. The chain employs TRBV27 and TRBJ2-1; D possibly corresponds to TRBD2 (7 bases). CDR3 length: 15 residues. Germline loops: CDR1 MNHEY, CDR2 SMNVEV (reference sequence). V lost 2 bases, J lost 9 bases, and 17 bases lay in between.

The chain recombines TRBV4-3 with TRBJ2-2; 10 bases align to TRBD2. This CDR3 is built from 16 residues. V lost 1 base to trimming and J lost 4 bases; unmatched junction nucleotides: 3. Germline CDR1 and CDR2: LGHNA and YSLEER. The CDR3: CASSQGLAGATGELFF. The CDR3 coding sequence is TGCGCCAGCAGCCAAGGGCTAGCGGGGGCCACCGGGGAGCTGTTTTTT.

In its sample, this clone was seen once. The rearrangement uses TRBV5-1 and TRBJ2-5; 14 bases are a match to TRBD2. Trimming cost V 1 base and J 5 bases; bases outside gene matches: 4. This CDR3 has 16 residues. Germline assignment: CDR1 SGHRS and CDR2 YFSETQ. The CDR3 DNA is TGCGCCAGCAGCTTGATGCGACTAGCGGGAGGGGAGACCCAGTACTTC. Its protein product is CASSLMRLAGGETQYF.

V gene TRBV4-1 combines with J gene TRBJ2-5; D might be TRBD2 (6 bases). The CDR3 length is 15 residues. Looked up from germline, CDR1 is MGHRA and CDR2 is YSYEKL. Trimming pared 4 bases from V and 5 bases from J, leaving 17 bases between. The CDR3 is CASSLLVGGRETQYF. In DNA, the CDR3 is TGCGCCAGCAGCCTACTCGTGGGGGGACGGGAGACCCAGTACTTC.

This clone was seen only a few times. V gene TRBV29-1 combines with J gene TRBJ2-5, with 11 bases lining up with TRBD2. The J call is doubtful: the DNA matches TRBJ2-7 better. The germline V gene has CDR1 SQVTM and CDR2 ANQGSEA. The CDR3 spans 15 residues. CDR3 residues: CSVVDIAGGGNEQYF. The CDR3 nucleotides read TGCAGCGTTGTTGATATAGCGGGAGGGGGGAACGAGCAGTACTTC.